This TCR beta chain originates from a study of T-cell reconstitution after alpha-beta-depleted transplantation in children. For TCRbeta, the library was prepared with unique molecular identifiers. TCRdb re-called the PCR reads through MiXCR, storing one row per CDR3 protein. Of hundreds of thousands of distinct CDR3 sequences listed, about 31% are singletons. This CDR3 region has 14 residues. V lost 5 bases to trimming and J lost 8 bases; unmatched junction nucleotides: 9. Germline CDR1 is SQVTM and CDR2 is ANQGSEA. The sequence came from a human donor who donated a stem cell graft to a child with aplastic anemia. The sample was PBMCs from the stem cell graft donor, taken from the stem cell graft. V is TRBV29-1 and J is TRBJ2-1; 10 nucleotides agree with TRBD2. The CDR3 region is CSVPGTSETYEQFF. For the CDR3, the DNA is TGCAGCGTTCCCGGGACTAGCGAGACATATGAGCAGTTCTTC.